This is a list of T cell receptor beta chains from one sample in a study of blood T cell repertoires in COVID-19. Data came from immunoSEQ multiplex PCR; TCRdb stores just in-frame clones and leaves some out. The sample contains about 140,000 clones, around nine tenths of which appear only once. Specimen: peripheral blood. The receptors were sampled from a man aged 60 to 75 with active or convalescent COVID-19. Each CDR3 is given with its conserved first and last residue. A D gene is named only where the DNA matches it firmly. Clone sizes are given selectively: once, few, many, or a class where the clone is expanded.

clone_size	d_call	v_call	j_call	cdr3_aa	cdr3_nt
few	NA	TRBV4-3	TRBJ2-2	CASSQAGKTGELFF	TGCGCCAGCAGCCAGGCCGGGAAAACCGGGGAGCTGTTTTTT
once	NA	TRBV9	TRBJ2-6	CASSAGQRPSGANVLTF	TGTGCCAGCAGCGCAGGACAGCGCCCATCTGGGGCCAACGTCCTGACTTTC
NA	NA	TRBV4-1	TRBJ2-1	CASSQDSGDGWFNEQFF	TGCGCCAGCAGCCAAGACTCAGGGGACGGATGGTTCAATGAGCAGTTCTTC
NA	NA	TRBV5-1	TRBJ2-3	CASRQGITTDTQYF	TGCGCCAGCAGGCAGGGCATCACCACAGATACGCAGTATTTT
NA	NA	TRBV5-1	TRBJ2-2	CASSSQTGTGELFF	TGCGCCAGCAGTTCCCAAACAGGCACCGGGGAGCTGTTTTTT
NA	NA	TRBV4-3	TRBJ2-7	CASSQESQGLYEQYF	TGCGCCAGCAGCCAAGAGTCGCAGGGTCTTTACGAGCAGTACTTC
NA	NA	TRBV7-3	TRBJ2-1	CASSPNADSYNEQFF	TGTGCCAGCAGCCCAAATGCGGACTCCTACAATGAGCAGTTCTTC
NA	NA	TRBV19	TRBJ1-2	CASSIAQNTNYGYTF	TGTGCCAGTAGTATAGCACAGAACACTAACTATGGCTACACCTTC
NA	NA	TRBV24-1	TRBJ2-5	CATSGQYQETQYF	TGTGCCACCTCCGGACAGTACCAAGAGACCCAGTACTTC
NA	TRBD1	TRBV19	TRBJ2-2	CASSALGTANTGELFF	TGTGCCAGTAGTGCACTAGGGACAGCGAACACCGGGGAGCTGTTTTTT
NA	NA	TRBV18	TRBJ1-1	CASSPPSGGNTEAFF	TGTGCCAGCTCACCGCCCTCCGGCGGCAACACTGAAGCTTTCTTT
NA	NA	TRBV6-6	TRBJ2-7	CASTGQLSYEQYF	TGTGCCAGCACTGGACAGCTTTCCTACGAGCAGTACTTC
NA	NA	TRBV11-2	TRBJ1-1	CASSLESGINTEAFF	TGTGCCAGCAGCTTAGAATCGGGGATTAACACTGAAGCTTTCTTT
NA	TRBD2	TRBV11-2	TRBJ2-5	CASSFLAGEETQYF	TGTGCCAGCAGCTTCCTAGCGGGGGAAGAGACCCAGTACTTC